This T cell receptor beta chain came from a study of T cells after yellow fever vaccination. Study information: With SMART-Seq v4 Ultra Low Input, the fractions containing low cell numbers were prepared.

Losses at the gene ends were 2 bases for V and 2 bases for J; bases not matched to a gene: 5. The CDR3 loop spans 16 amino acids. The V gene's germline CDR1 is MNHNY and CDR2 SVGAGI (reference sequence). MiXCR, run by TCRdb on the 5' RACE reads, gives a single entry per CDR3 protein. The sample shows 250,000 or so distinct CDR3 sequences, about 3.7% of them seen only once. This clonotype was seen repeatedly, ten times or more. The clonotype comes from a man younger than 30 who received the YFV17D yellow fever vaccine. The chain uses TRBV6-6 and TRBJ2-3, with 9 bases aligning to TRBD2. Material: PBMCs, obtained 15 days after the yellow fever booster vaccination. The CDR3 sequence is CASSYRLAGTTDTQYF. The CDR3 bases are TGTGCCAGCAGTTACCGGCTAGCGGGGACCACAGATACGCAGTATTTT.